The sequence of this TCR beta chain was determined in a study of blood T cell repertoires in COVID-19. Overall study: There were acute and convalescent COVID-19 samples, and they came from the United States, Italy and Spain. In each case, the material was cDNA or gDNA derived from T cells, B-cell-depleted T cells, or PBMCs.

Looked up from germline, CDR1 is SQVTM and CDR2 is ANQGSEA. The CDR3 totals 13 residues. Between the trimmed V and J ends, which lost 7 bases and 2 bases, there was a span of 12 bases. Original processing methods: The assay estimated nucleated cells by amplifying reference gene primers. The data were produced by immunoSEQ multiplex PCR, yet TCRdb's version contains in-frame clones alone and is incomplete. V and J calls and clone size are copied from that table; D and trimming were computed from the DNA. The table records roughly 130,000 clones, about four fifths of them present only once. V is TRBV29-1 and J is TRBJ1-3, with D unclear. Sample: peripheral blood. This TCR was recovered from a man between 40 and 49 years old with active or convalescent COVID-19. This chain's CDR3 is CSAAVSTGNTIYF. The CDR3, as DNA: TGCAGCGCAGCCGTCTCCACTGGAAACACCATATATTTT.